This TCR beta chain was sequenced for a study of cytomegalovirus exposure and HLA in healthy donors. Study results and limitations: Differences between HLA loci emerged in a later analysis of TCR association rates, with DRB1 most and HLA-C fewest.

A word on this clone: Its cognate antigen is unknown.

Germline CDR1 MNHEY, CDR2 SVGAGI. Trimming took off 4 bases at V and 4 bases at J, with 12 bases between the two ends. The length of the CDR3 is 14 residues. The PCR employed 60 Vbeta primers together with 13 Jbeta primers. Repertoires were generated with immunoSEQ multiplex PCR, while TCRdb's copy carries only in-frame clones and drops some. The sample data list roughly 190,000 clones. This TCR was sampled from a man aged 30-40 years in good health and CMV-seronegative. Sequenced input: PBMCs. The V call is TRBV6-5, the J call TRBJ2-3; TRBD1 might be the D (7 bases). The CDR3 nucleotides are TGTGCCAGCAGTTTGTCCAGGGGGGCAGATACGCAGTATTTT. Translation: CASSLSRGADTQYF.